This TCR beta chain was captured by sequencing in a study of T cell changes during pregnancy in multiple sclerosis. Trimming left V 3 bases short and J 0 bases short, with 6 bases between. Germline CDR1 and CDR2: MNHEY and SMNVEV (reference sequence). The CDR3 contains 13 residues. Repertoires were generated with immunoSEQ multiplex PCR, while TCRdb's copy carries only in-frame clones and drops some. The data show some 130,000 clones, with roughly 95% seen just once and over 0.35% held by the top ten. The clonotype comes from a female donor with multiple sclerosis, enrolled in a pregnancy study. V gene TRBV27 combines with J gene TRBJ2-7; no reliable D call. This sample comprised peripheral blood, obtained after pregnancy. For the CDR3, the DNA is TGTGCCAGCAGTTTTGGCACCTCCTACGAGCAGTACTTC. Translating it yields CASSFGTSYEQYF.